This entry features one T cell receptor beta chain sequence. Per the study methods: Reference gene primer amplification gave nucleated cell count estimates. Generated by immunoSEQ multiplex PCR, the TCRdb table keeps only in-frame clones and is missing some. V, J and clone size are taken as reported in that table, and D and trimming were inferred from the DNA itself. Of about 150,000 clones in the sample, approximately 92% were seen once. CDR1 is ENHRY, CDR2 SYGVKD, per germline. The CDR3 consists of 15 residues. The ends lost 5 bases at V and 1 base at J; junction bases unmatched: 5. The data were taken from a study of blood T cell repertoires in COVID-19. Study in general: Italy, Spain and the United States were the sources of the convalescent and acute COVID-19 samples. The analysed material was cDNA or gDNA that came from T cells, B-cell-depleted T cells, or PBMCs.

The receptor comes from a woman between 35 and 50 years old with acute or convalescent COVID-19. J is TRBJ2-7 and V is TRBV10-3, with 10 bases identical to TRBD2. The sample consisted of peripheral blood. The CDR3: CAISTGTSASYEQYF. Written as DNA, the CDR3 is TGTGCCATCAGTACTGGGACTAGCGCGTCCTACGAGCAGTACTTC.